This T cell receptor beta chain emerged from a study of blood T cell repertoires in COVID-19. Turning to the study itself: Material from acute and convalescent COVID-19 was sourced from the United States, Italy and Spain. T cells, B-cell-depleted T cells, or PBMCs provided the cDNA or gDNA that served as material.

Deletions cut 5 bases from V and 2 bases from J, with 15 bases between. This CDR3 is built from 15 residues. CDR1 and CDR2 (germline): SGHRS, YFSETQ. This clone was seen just once. Everyone who took part was roughly 18 to 89 years old, and they came from fewer than 25 US areas. Grouping used clinical history reported by participants in a survey and questionnaire. Repertoires were generated with immunoSEQ multiplex PCR, while TCRdb's copy carries only in-frame clones and drops some. The repertoire holds some 300,000 clones, with under 90% as singletons. Sequencing input: PBMCs or T cells enriched from blood (not recorded which). The receptor's source is a woman in her 50s who had been exposed to COVID-19. The chain employs TRBV5-1 and TRBJ2-3, with D perhaps matching TRBD1 (6 bases). The CDR3 loop is CASRPDRYSTDTQYF. The CDR3 nucleotides are TGCGCCAGCAGGCCTGACAGGTACTCCACAGATACGCAGTATTTT.